The 2 T cell receptor beta chains below all came from one sample that was sequenced in a study of T cell responses to AZD1222 COVID-19 vaccine. The method was immunoSEQ multiplex PCR; TCRdb's version includes in-frame clones alone and lacks a portion of them. Among approximately 80,000 clones, roughly 87% were seen once, and the ten largest hold under 25%. The sequenced sample was peripheral blood, obtained on day 0 of AZD1222 vaccination. All receptors derive from an adult in good health.

The chain links TRBV4-3 to TRBJ2-1; the D gene could be TRBD1 or TRBD2 (5 bases each). The V end was cut by 0 bases, the J end by 13 bases, with 19 bases between. The CDR3 length is 15 residues. CDR1 and CDR2 from the germline V gene are LGHNA and YSLEER. The CDR3 DNA sequence: TGCGCCAGCAGCCAAGATGGGCAGGGAGAAGCTCGACAGTTCTTC. This translates into CASSQDGQGEARQFF.

The genes are TRBV3-1 (or the pseudogene TRBV3-2) and TRBJ2-1; TRBD2 agrees at 12 bases. The CDR3 contains 16 residues. The V gene's germline CDR1 is LGHDT and CDR2 YNNKEL (reference sequence). V lost 1 base to trimming and J lost 8 bases; unmatched junction nucleotides: 6. This chain's CDR3 is CASSQVLAGGPHEQFF. The CDR3, as DNA: TGTGCCAGCAGCCAAGTGCTAGCGGGAGGGCCCCATGAGCAGTTCTTC.